The T cell receptor (beta chain) under discussion was sequenced for a study of T cells in Graves' hyperthyroidism and ophthalmopathy. Study-wide context: Peripheral blood was obtained at initial diagnosis, preceding any treatment. Overall study results and limits: Ophthalmopathy was separated from stable hyperthyroidism by a 13 V-J model.

This clonotype was picked up many times. Antigen unknown. Among the patients, aged 18 to 65, hyperthyroidism was newly diagnosed and had lasted under 2 months. Patients were excluded because of uncontrolled infection, other autoimmune disease, pregnancy or lactation. What was amplified from RNA transcripts were TCR beta CDR3 regions. A first-round RT-PCR of the TCR CDR3 used the HTBI primer set. MiXCR was run by TCRdb on the multiplex PCR reads, yielding one entry per CDR3 protein. This table has under 350,000 distinct CDR3 sequences, 18% appearing once. Unmatched junction bases numbered 9, after V lost 2 bases and J lost 7 bases. CDR1 and CDR2 (germline): SGHTA, FQGNSA. CDR3 length equals 17 residues.

Material for sequencing was blood. This sequence originates from a woman aged 45-59 years with Graves' hyperthyroidism. The chain links TRBV7-2 to TRBJ2-1, with TRBD2 matching over 12 bases. The DNA for the CDR3 is TGTGCCAGCAGCTTACTAGCGGGGGGGCCCCTGGGGAATGAGCAGTTCTTC. As protein: CASSLLAGGPLGNEQFF.